A single sample is the source of the 16 T cell receptor beta chains below, sequenced in a study of shared clonotypes between healthy human individuals. Assay: immunoSEQ multiplex PCR; the TCRdb copy retains only in-frame clones and omits some. This sample has 2.3 million or so clones; 80% to 95% occur once, and the top ten carry under 0.45%. The sequencing input was naive CD4+ T cells from PBMCs. Subset here: CD45RA+ positively selected. Source of these receptors: a man aged 18 to 30 in good health. Some clones in this sample may be carry-over from other donors' samples.

Worth noting for this clone: In the same sample, other DNA sequences code for this CDR3. The genes are TRBV6-5 and TRBJ2-1, with 8 bases identical to TRBD1. The V gene end was trimmed by 5 bases and the J gene end by 5 bases; junction bases not matched to a gene: 2. The CDR3 consists of 13 residues. Germline loops: CDR1 MNHEY, CDR2 SVGAGI. CDR3 DNA sequence: TGTGCCAGCAGTGACAGGGGTAACAATGAGCAGTTCTTC. Protein product: CASSDRGNNEQFF.

This chain connects TRBV9 to TRBJ1-3; D not resolved. CDR1 and CDR2 from the germline V gene are SGDLS and YYNGEE. The CDR3 loop spans 15 amino acids. Deletions cut 1 base from V and 3 bases from J, with 11 bases between. CDR3 loop: CASSVSVSLGNTIYF. The CDR3 nucleotides are TGTGCCAGCAGCGTATCCGTCAGTCTTGGAAACACCATATATTTT.

The genes are TRBV2 and TRBJ1-1; D is perhaps TRBD1 (5 bases). CDR3 length: 14 residues. The V end was cut by 1 base, the J end by 11 bases, with 17 bases between. The germline V gene has CDR1 SNHLY and CDR2 FYNNEI. The CDR3 bases are TGTGCCAGCAGTGAAGACAGCCCAGACAGTGGGGCTTTCTTT. Protein product: CASSEDSPDSGAFF.

The rearrangement uses TRBV6-5 and TRBJ2-1; D is perhaps TRBD1 or TRBD2 (5 bases each). CDR3 length equals 14 residues. Trimming cost V 6 bases and J 8 bases, with 17 bases left between them. CDR1 and CDR2 from the germline V gene are MNHEY and SVGAGI. CDR3 protein: CASRGTTLVHEQFF. For the CDR3, the DNA is TGTGCCAGCAGGGGGACCACTCTAGTCCATGAGCAGTTCTTC.

The chain joins TRBV30 to TRBJ1-1; tentative D call: TRBD1 (5 bases). In germline, CDR1 is GTSNPN, CDR2 SVGIG (reference sequence). Deletions cut 5 bases from V and 0 bases from J, with 19 bases between. The CDR3 loop spans 16 amino acids. The CDR3 DNA reads as TGTGCCTGGGGGCGGGGCAGCGGAGTAATGAACACTGAAGCTTTCTTT. Its protein product is CAWGRGSGVMNTEAFF.

The rearrangement uses TRBV29-1 and TRBJ2-1; 8 bases map to TRBD2. The CDR3 consists of 13 residues. The V segment lost 2 bases and the J segment 10 bases; nucleotides outside the gene matches: 7. Germline CDR1 SQVTM, CDR2 ANQGSEA. For the CDR3, the DNA is TGCAGCGTTGAAAAAGGACTAGCACGGGAGCAGTTCTTC. Its translation is CSVEKGLAREQFF.

This rearrangement joins TRBV28 to TRBJ2-7, with D possibly matching TRBD1 (6 bases). The CDR3 spans 13 residues. V was trimmed by 4 bases and J by 2 bases, leaving 9 bases between them. The germline V gene has CDR1 MDHEN and CDR2 SYDVKM. The CDR3 DNA is TGTGCCAGCAGTTACAGGGCGACCTACGAGCAGTACTTC. Translation: CASSYRATYEQYF.

The V and J genes are TRBV5-4 and TRBJ2-1, with D uncertain. Trimming stripped 1 base from V and 5 bases from J, with 7 bases between. Germline CDR1 is SGHNT and CDR2 is YYREEE (reference sequence). This CDR3 spans 13 amino acids. The CDR3 DNA sequence: TGTGCCAGCAGCTTGAGGCAGCACAATGAGCAGTTCTTC. Its translation is CASSLRQHNEQFF. Using reference TRBV5-4 and TRBJ2-1 for the parts outside the CDR3, the full variable domain is ETGVTQSPTHLIKTRGQQVTLRCSSQSGHNTVSWYQQALGQGPQFIFQYYREEENGRGNFPPRFSGLQFPNYSSELNVNALELDDSALYLCASSLRQHNEQFFGPGTRLTVL.

The chain employs TRBV5-1 and TRBJ2-1, with 10 bases that match TRBD1. Trimming at V came to 5 bases and at J to 5 bases, leaving 13 bases not matched to a gene. The germline gives CDR1 SGHRS, CDR2 YFSETQ. The CDR3 runs 17 residues. CDR3 sequence: CASSFIVRTGGDNEQFF. The CDR3 coding sequence is TGCGCCAGCAGTTTCATAGTGAGGACAGGGGGGGACAATGAGCAGTTCTTC.

V and J are TRBV4-1 and TRBJ2-2; the match to TRBD1 covers 10 bases. With V trimmed by 4 bases and J by 5 bases, 7 bases remained unmatched. CDR1 is MGHRA, CDR2 YSYEKL, per germline. This CDR3 spans 16 amino acids. CDR3 region: CASSPDRGRWTGELFF. Written as DNA, the CDR3 is TGCGCCAGCAGCCCCGACAGGGGGCGCTGGACCGGGGAGCTGTTTTTT.

The chain carries TRBV9 and TRBJ2-2; the D is unclear. The CDR3 runs to 16 residues. The germline gives CDR1 SGDLS, CDR2 YYNGEE. V lost 0 bases and J lost 6, with 15 bases in between. The CDR3 sequence: CASSVANNRAPGELFF. CDR3 in DNA: TGTGCCAGCAGCGTAGCTAACAATCGGGCCCCCGGGGAGCTGTTTTTT. Full variable domain (rest looked up from reference TRBV9 and TRBJ2-2): DSGVTQTPKHLITATGQRVTLRCSPRSGDLSVYWYQQSLDQGLQFLIQYYNGEERAKGNILERFSAQQFPDLHSELNLSSLELGDSALYFCASSVANNRAPGELFFGEGSRLTVL.

The V call is TRBV2, the J call TRBJ1-6, with 7 bases lining up with TRBD1. The CDR3 sequence is 13 residues long. V lost 2 bases and J lost 10; bases outside the gene matches: 2. CDR1 is SNHLY, CDR2 FYNNEI, per germline. Written as DNA, the CDR3 is TGTGCCAGCAGTGAATACAGGGGCTCACCCCTCCACTTT. It translates to CASSEYRGSPLHF. Based on the CDR3 plus reference TRBV2 and TRBJ1-6, the full variable domain is EPEVTQTPSHQVTQMGQEVILRCVPISNHLYFYWYRQILGQKVEFLVSFYNNEISEKSEIFDDQFSVERPDGSNFTLKIRSTKLEDSAMYFCASSEYRGSPLHFGNGTRLTVT.

The rearrangement joins TRBV6-1 to TRBJ2-3; 12 positions agree with TRBD2. Germline V gene data show CDR1 as MNHNS and CDR2 as SASEGT. V was pared by 4 bases and J by 4 bases, with 6 bases of the junction left unmatched. The CDR3 consists of 16 residues. The CDR3 region has the DNA TGTGCCAGCAGTGCCCCACTAGCGGGAGGACCAGATACGCAGTATTTT. This gives the protein CASSAPLAGGPDTQYF.

This chain connects TRBV9 to TRBJ2-5; TRBD2 matches 7 bases. V lost 4 bases, J lost 2 bases, and 8 bases stayed unmatched. The CDR3 runs to 15 residues. Per the germline V gene, CDR1 is SGDLS and CDR2 is YYNGEE. CDR3 in amino acids: CASSFRDYLQETQYF. The CDR3 DNA is TGTGCCAGCAGCTTCCGGGACTACCTTCAAGAGACCCAGTACTTC.

This clone was recorded once. This chain joins TRBV5-4 and TRBJ2-7, with a tentative D call TRBD2 (6 bases). CDR1 is SGHNT and CDR2 is YYREEE in the germline V gene (reference sequence). The CDR3 loop spans 13 amino acids. The V and J ends lost 4 bases and 3 bases respectively, with 11 bases between them. The CDR3 loop reads CASSRDSFYEQYF. The CDR3, as DNA: TGTGCCAGCAGCCGGGACTCTTTCTACGAGCAGTACTTC.

J is TRBJ2-1 and V is TRBV30; D ambiguous. The CDR3 runs 13 residues. The V end lost 0 bases, the J end lost 8 bases, and 11 bases lay between the germline ends. Germline assignment: CDR1 GTSNPN and CDR2 SVGIG (reference sequence). CDR3 sequence reads: CAWSVALVHEQFF. The CDR3 DNA is TGTGCCTGGAGTGTAGCGCTAGTCCATGAGCAGTTCTTC.